This note documents a single TCR beta chain sequence. Its matching antigen is unknown. The entry originates in a study of T cell responses to AZD1222 COVID-19 vaccine. Overall study context: Analysis merged second doses at about 4 or about 12 weeks. General study findings and limits: After the peak T cell response, and only then, were repertoires sampled. The reported proportion of spike-specific TCRs targeting unmutated variant regions was nearly half. Donors in the cohort were predominantly white British and more often female, and clonal diversity was possibly underestimated.

CDR1 and CDR2 (germline): MNHEY, SVGAGI. Between the trimmed V and J ends, which lost 2 bases and 8 bases, there was a span of 14 bases. This CDR3 is built from 14 residues. Using immunoSEQ multiplex PCR, the repertoire was profiled, and TCRdb retains in-frame clones only, with some absent. The profile shows over 110,000 clones, roughly 89% of them singletons. The sequencing used peripheral blood, collected on day 0 of AZD1222 vaccination. V usage is TRBV6-5 and J usage is TRBJ2-3; D is uncertain. This sequence originates from an adult in good health. Written as DNA, the CDR3 is TGTGCCAGCAGTTACGGGAAGGGTAAGAGTACGCAGTATTTT. Amino acid sequence: CASSYGKGKSTQYF.